This entry features one T cell receptor beta chain sequence. In this sample, this clonotype turned up a few times. The antigen it binds to is not known. No much larger clone is present one base from it, and per-base qualities are unavailable. The junction carries 14 bases between V and J, which are trimmed by 7 bases and 0 bases respectively. The CDR3 has 14 amino acids, counting the end cysteine and phenylalanine. Only the CDR3 part of the read is kept: 42 bases, read in frame from the first base. CDR1 and CDR2, looked up from the germline V gene, are SQVTM and ANQGSEA. These data are taken from a study of healthy donors' naive CD4 and CD8 T cells (dated by TCRdb to the mid-2010s). With respect to the entire study: Donors were chosen to span three age groups (20-25, 40-50 and 60-70 years, six or seven each), with mean age around 46 and half female. For TCR alpha, a new primer set was designed to cover all functional IMGT alpha gene variants, and all other steps followed the beta-chain workflow. Rearranged TCR alpha and beta chains from naive CD4+ and CD8+ T cells were sequenced in the study to test how TCR variation relates to lineage commitment. Peripheral blood mononuclear cells were obtained from some 20 unrelated, healthy individuals. The donors were HLA-typed by sequencing at HLA-A, -B, -C, -DRB1, -DQB1 and -DPB1, using the SBTexcellerator protocol, an ABI3130xl analyzer and SBTengine software.

TCRdb lists the instrument as 454 GS FLX Titanium. A previously published linear amplification protocol was used to build the TCR libraries, starting from about 0.55 ug of total RNA. Sequencing was carried out on the Roche/454 Genome Sequencer using Titanium chemistry. From the authors' description of their analysis: From roughly 5 of the healthy donors, about 83,000 rearranged TCR alpha transcripts were sequenced. Duplicate transcripts were dropped, and unique TCR clonotypes were identified by the CDR3 junction according to IMGT nomenclature. Using logistic regression in R 2.13.0, the researchers modeled CD4 versus CD8 status as a function of V and J genes, with an adjustment for donor effects and a Bonferroni correction for multiple testing. The raw public data were reprocessed by TCRdb itself: fastp quality trimming at Q25, MiXCR clonotype calling, in-frame beta chains only. Duplicate CDR3 protein sequences are folded into a single record with the most common DNA and genes. These V and J calls are TCRdb output, not the study's own analysis. This sample has 200,000 or so distinct CDR3 sequences in its table, and over 60% of those were observed once. The ten most abundant clones make up 2% to 2.5% of the sample.

Cells with a CD4+CD8-CD45RO-CD45RA+ profile were isolated by FACS and defined as naive CD4+ T cells, and those with a CD8+CD4-CD45RA+CD27bright profile were defined as naive CD8+ T cells. Sorting used antibodies against CD4 (RPA-T4), CD8 (SK1), CD27 (O323), CD45RA (HI100) and CD45RO (UCHL1). Summary of the overall study and its limitations: Reportedly, most V and J gene segments showed bias between naive CD4+ and CD8+ cells, and this bias held consistently across donors regardless of HLA genotype. Alpha and beta chains were sequenced in bulk and could not be paired, so combined chain effects were not evaluated. V genes, J genes and CDR3 charge together appeared to explain about 13% of CD4/CD8 propensity variance, in a largely additive manner. In both chains, CD4+ lineage was associated with a positively charged CDR3, and CD8+ lineage was associated with a negatively charged CDR3. The study did not directly address possible repertoire bias arising from homeostatic proliferation of naive T cells.

Here the chain combines TRBV29-1 and TRBJ2-3; perhaps TRBD1 is the D gene, with 6 bases matching. The source material was naive CD4+ and CD8+ T cells sorted from blood, pooled from several donors. The cell subset or site label for this specimen denotes: FACS-sorted naive CD4+ (CD45RO-CD45RA+) and naive CD8+ (CD45RA+CD27bright) T cells. The clonotype was recovered from a pool of human donors in good health; the sample pools cells from several healthy donors. The CDR3 protein is CSATGQFSTDTQYF. The nucleotides are TGCAGCGCAACAGGACAGTTTAGCACAGATACGCAGTATTTT.